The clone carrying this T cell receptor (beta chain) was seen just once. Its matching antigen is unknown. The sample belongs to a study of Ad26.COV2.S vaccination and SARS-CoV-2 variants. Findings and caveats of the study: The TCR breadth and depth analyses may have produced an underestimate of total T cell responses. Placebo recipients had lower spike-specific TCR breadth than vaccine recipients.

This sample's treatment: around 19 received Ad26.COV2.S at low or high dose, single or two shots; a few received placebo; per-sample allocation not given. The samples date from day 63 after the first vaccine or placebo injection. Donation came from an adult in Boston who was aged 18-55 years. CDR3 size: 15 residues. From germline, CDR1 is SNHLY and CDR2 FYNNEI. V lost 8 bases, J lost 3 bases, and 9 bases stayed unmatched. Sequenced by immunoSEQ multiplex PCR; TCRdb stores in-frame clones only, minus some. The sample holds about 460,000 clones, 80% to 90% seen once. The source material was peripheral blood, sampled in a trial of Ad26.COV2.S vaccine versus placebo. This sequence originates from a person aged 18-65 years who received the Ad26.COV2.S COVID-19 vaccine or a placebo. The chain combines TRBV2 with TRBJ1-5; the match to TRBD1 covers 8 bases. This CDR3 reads CASGQRTGNNQPQHF. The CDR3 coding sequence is TGTGCCAGCGGCCAAAGGACAGGGAACAATCAGCCCCAGCATTTT.